A selection of T cell receptor beta chains follows, all from one sample in a study of graft-versus-host responses after intestinal transplantation. Method: immunoSEQ multiplex PCR; TCRdb's copy keeps in-frame clones and lacks some. The data hold roughly 99,000 clones, with approximately 90% observed a single time. Their antigen targets remain unknown. The sample here was unstimulated CD4+ T cells sorted from spleen or lymph node cells, taken before transplant. All receptors derive from a human donor who was the organ donor for an intestinal transplant. Each CDR3 is given with its conserved first and last residue. D genes are given only for firm matches. Rows give clone size only sometimes, using once, few, many, or a class for an expanded clone.

>20|NA|TRBD2|TRBV4-2|TRBJ2-2
CASSQGSGLAGGLGTGELFF
TGTGCCAGCAGCCAAGGCTCGGGACTAGCGGGGGGGCTGGGGACCGGGGAGCTGTTTTTT
>13|few|NA|TRBV7-9|TRBJ2-1
CASSLGTYNEQFF
TGTGCCAGCAGCCTCGGAACTTACAATGAGCAGTTCTTC
>15|once|NA|TRBV5-1|TRBJ1-1
CASSLAGASGTEAFF
TGCGCCAGCAGCTTGGCCGGGGCCAGCGGGACTGAAGCTTTCTTT
>16|NA|NA|TRBV19|TRBJ1-1
CASSFSEWSVYTEAFF
TGTGCCAGTAGTTTCTCCGAATGGTCAGTATACACTGAAGCTTTCTTT
>15|NA|NA|TRBV7-3|TRBJ2-1
CASSPQSGGYNEQFF
TGTGCCAGCAGCCCTCAGAGTGGGGGTTACAATGAGCAGTTCTTC
>12|NA|NA|TRBV10-3|TRBJ2-1
CAIAPSEAEQFF
TGTGCCATCGCCCCTAGCGAGGCTGAGCAGTTCTTC
>16|NA|TRBD2|TRBV9|TRBJ2-2
CASSVGLAGSAGELFF
TGTGCCAGCAGCGTCGGACTAGCGGGGAGCGCCGGGGAGCTGTTTTTT
>15|NA|TRBD1|TRBV5-4|TRBJ2-1
CASSSTGGSYNEQFF
TGTGCCAGCAGCTCGACAGGGGGCTCCTACAATGAGCAGTTCTTC
>12|NA|TRBD1|TRBV28|TRBJ1-2
CAGRTGGYGYTF
TGTGCCGGCCGGACAGGGGGCTATGGCTACACCTTC
>14|NA|NA|TRBV28|TRBJ1-3
CASSLGPSGNTIYF
TGTGCCAGCAGTTTGGGGCCCTCTGGAAACACCATATATTTT
>17|few|NA|TRBV7-9|TRBJ1-3
CATIPRALKDPGNTIYF
TGTGCCACCATTCCCCGCGCGCTGAAGGACCCTGGAAACACCATATATTTT
>17|NA|TRBD1|TRBV6-1|TRBJ2-7
CASSARTGGGLSYEQYF
TGTGCCAGCAGTGCCAGGACAGGGGGCGGTTTAAGCTACGAGCAGTACTTC
>14|NA|TRBD1|TRBV6-6|TRBJ1-5
CASSYDRVRQPQHF
TGTGCCAGCAGTTACGACAGGGTGCGTCAGCCCCAGCATTTT
>13|NA|NA|TRBV7-2|TRBJ2-1
CASSLEPAAEQFF
TGTGCCAGCAGCTTAGAGCCAGCGGCTGAGCAGTTCTTC
>15|NA|NA|TRBV7-9|TRBJ2-7
CASSLVPSVSYEQYF
TGTGCCAGCAGCTTAGTTCCTAGCGTGTCCTACGAGCAGTACTTC
>18|NA|NA|TRBV7-2|TRBJ1-5
CASSDSGGVGKGRQPQHF
TGTGCCAGCAGCGATTCTGGAGGCGTCGGCAAAGGGAGACAGCCCCAGCATTTT
>14|NA|TRBD1|TRBV7-3|TRBJ1-2
CASSLQGEAHGYTF
TGTGCCAGCAGCTTACAGGGGGAGGCTCATGGCTACACCTTC
>13|once|NA|TRBV5-1|TRBJ2-3
CASSSLGPDTQYF
TGCGCCAGCAGCTCCCTAGGCCCAGATACGCAGTATTTT
>13|NA|NA|TRBV6-5|TRBJ2-2
CASIGRRTGELFF
TGTGCCAGCATTGGGCGGCGGACCGGGGAGCTGTTTTTT
>21|NA|TRBD2|TRBV19|TRBJ2-3
CASSPKNPGLAGGWGTDTQYF
TGTGCCAGTAGTCCGAAGAACCCGGGACTAGCGGGGGGCTGGGGCACAGATACGCAGTATTTT
>16|NA|TRBD2|TRBV5-1|TRBJ2-5
CASSLVPSGGQETQYF
TGCGCCAGCAGCTTGGTCCCTAGCGGGGGTCAAGAGACCCAGTACTTC
>13|NA|NA|TRBV7-3|TRBJ2-7
CASSRTSGSEQYF
TGTGCCAGCAGCCGAACCTCAGGGAGCGAGCAGTACTTC
>13|NA|NA|TRBV27|TRBJ1-2
CASSTTGGSGYTF
TGTGCCAGCAGTACAACGGGGGGGAGCGGCTACACCTTC
>12|NA|TRBD1|TRBV5-6|TRBJ2-7
CASSRDRGEQYF
TGTGCCAGCAGCCGGGACAGGGGCGAGCAGTACTTC
>15|NA|TRBD1|TRBV5-1|TRBJ2-5
CASAKQGAGRETQYF
TGCGCCAGCGCGAAGCAGGGGGCGGGGAGAGAGACCCAGTACTTC
>13|NA|TRBD2|TRBV27|TRBJ2-7
CASRRIAGYEQYF
TGTGCCAGCAGACGAATAGCGGGCTACGAGCAGTACTTC
>13|NA|NA|TRBV28|TRBJ2-3
CASSPAWADTQYF
TGTGCCAGCAGCCCCGCATGGGCAGATACGCAGTATTTT
>16|NA|NA|TRBV21-1|TRBJ1-1
CASSVGQGKMNTEAFF
TGTGCCAGCAGCGTGGGACAGGGTAAGATGAACACTGAAGCTTTCTTT
>15|NA|NA|TRBV19|TRBJ1-6
CASSTGTTYNSPLHF
TGTGCCAGTAGTACCGGGACAACCTATAATTCACCCCTCCACTTT
>14|NA|NA|TRBV5-1|TRBJ1-2
CASSLNGLLYGYTF
TGCGCCAGCAGCTTGAATGGCTTGCTCTATGGCTACACCTTC
>13|NA|TRBD1|TRBV18|TRBJ2-7
CASSRDSYYEQYF
TGTGCCAGCTCACGGGACAGTTACTACGAGCAGTACTTC
>15|NA|NA|TRBV7-2|TRBJ2-7
CASSLVGSPPLEGYF
TGTGCCAGCAGCTTAGTAGGTAGTCCCCCACTAGAGGGGTACTTC
>13|NA|NA|TRBV2|TRBJ2-3
CASKDLGTDTQYF
TGTGCCAGCAAAGACTTGGGCACAGATACGCAGTATTTT
>13|NA|NA|TRBV10-1|TRBJ2-7
CASSEAGSYEQYF
TGCGCCAGCAGTGAAGCAGGGAGCTACGAGCAGTACTTC
>14|NA|NA|TRBV10-3|TRBJ2-3
CAIGLRDGTDTQYF
TGTGCCATCGGCCTCCGGGACGGCACAGATACGCAGTATTTT
>15|NA|TRBD2|TRBV5-1|TRBJ2-5
CASSFSGRDQETQYF
TGCGCCAGCAGCTTTTCCGGGAGGGATCAAGAGACCCAGTACTTC
>13|NA|NA|TRBV6-1|TRBJ1-1
CAGRGSVNTEAFF
TGTGCCGGGCGGGGGAGCGTAAACACTGAAGCTTTCTTT
>17|NA|NA|TRBV5-1|TRBJ2-2
CASSPSLGVGNTGELFF
TGCGCCAGCAGCCCCAGCTTGGGAGTGGGGAACACCGGGGAGCTGTTTTTT
>16|NA|NA|TRBV11-1|TRBJ2-7
CASSWTATNPSYEQYF
TGTGCCAGCAGCTGGACCGCGACTAATCCCTCCTACGAGCAGTACTTC
>14|once|NA|TRBV5-1|TRBJ1-1
CASSLDRLNTEAFF
TGCGCCAGCAGCTTGGACAGACTTAACACTGAAGCTTTCTTT
>14|once|TRBD1|TRBV6-1|TRBJ1-1
CASSFRQGKTEAFF
TGTGCCAGCAGTTTCCGACAGGGAAAGACTGAAGCTTTCTTT
>23|once|NA|TRBV30|TRBJ1-2
CEGGRPNYGYTFGSLRGCYGYTF
NA
>14|NA|NA|TRBV6-1|TRBJ2-7
CASSRDTTSYEQYF
TGTGCCAGCAGTAGGGACACCACCTCCTACGAGCAGTACTTC
>14|NA|NA|TRBV9|TRBJ2-3
CASSVDMGTDTQYF
TGTGCCAGCAGCGTAGATATGGGCACAGATACGCAGTATTTT
>18|NA|NA|TRBV15|TRBJ2-6
CATSSTGIGIAGANVLTF
TGTGCCACCAGCAGCACAGGGATCGGCATAGCCGGGGCCAACGTCCTGACTTTC
>13|once|NA|TRBV5-1|TRBJ1-1
CASSFSANTEAFF
TGCGCCAGCAGCTTCTCAGCGAACACTGAAGCTTTCTTT
>15|NA|NA|TRBV19|TRBJ1-4
CASNIQAATNEKLFF
TGTGCCAGTAACATACAGGCAGCAACTAATGAAAAACTGTTTTTT
>16|NA|NA|TRBV6-5|TRBJ1-3
CASSYSTPGLRNTIYF
TGTGCCAGCAGTTACTCAACCCCCGGGCTACGAAACACCATATATTTT
>16|few|TRBD1|TRBV6-1|TRBJ1-2
CASSEGPRGQSYGYTF
TGTGCCAGCAGTGAAGGCCCCAGGGGGCAGAGCTATGGCTACACCTTC
>14|few|TRBD1|TRBV15|TRBJ1-1
CATKRDRMNTEAFF
TGTGCCACCAAGCGGGACAGGATGAACACTGAAGCTTTCTTT
>13|NA|TRBD1|TRBV6-1|TRBJ1-2
CASSVDRDYGYTF
TGTGCCAGCAGCGTTGACAGGGACTATGGCTACACCTTC
>14|NA|NA|TRBV7-9|TRBJ2-5
CASSLQGFQETQYF
TGTGCCAGCAGCTTACAGGGCTTTCAAGAGACCCAGTACTTC
>13|NA|NA|TRBV5-4|TRBJ1-4
CASSEGLDEKLFF
TGTGCCAGCAGCGAGGGATTAGATGAAAAACTGTTTTTT
>15|NA|NA|TRBV7-6|TRBJ1-1
CASSLASTANTEAFF
TGTGCCAGCAGCTTAGCTTCGACCGCGAACACTGAAGCTTTCTTT
>12|NA|NA|TRBV5-1|TRBJ2-7
CASSLGRGEQYF
TGCGCCAGCAGCTTGGGGCGGGGCGAGCAGTACTTC